These 11 T cell receptor beta chains came from one sample sequenced in a study of blood T cell repertoires in COVID-19. The method was immunoSEQ multiplex PCR; TCRdb's version includes in-frame clones alone and lacks a portion of them. The top ten hold about 4.6% of the sample, which has approximately 280,000 clones, around nine tenths seen once. Specimen: peripheral blood. All receptors come from a man in his forties with acute or convalescent COVID-19.

The V gene is TRBV2, the J gene TRBJ2-4, with 8 positions matching TRBD1. The V gene end was trimmed by 4 bases and the J gene end by 9 bases; junction bases not matched to a gene: 5. This CDR3 is built from 13 residues. Looked up from germline, CDR1 is SNHLY and CDR2 is FYNNEI. The chain's CDR3 is CASSAGQDGIQYF. CDR3 bases: TGTGCCAGCAGTGCGGGACAGGACGGCATTCAGTACTTC.

The chain uses TRBV19 and TRBJ1-4; TRBD1 is a possible D gene (5 bases). The germline V gene has CDR1 LNHDA and CDR2 SQIVND (reference sequence). The CDR3 extends over 15 amino acids. Trimming removed 9 bases from V and 5 bases from J, with 19 bases in between. Here the CDR3 DNA reads TGTGCCAGCTCTCAACTCAGGGAGGGGAATGAAAAACTGTTTTTT. This sequence encodes CASSQLREGNEKLFF.

The CDR3 nucleotides are TGTGCCAGTAGTCCCTTGGACAGGGTCTACGAGCAGTACTTC. Its protein is CASSPLDRVYEQYF. The chain employs TRBV19 and TRBJ2-7, with TRBD1 matching 8 bases. The CDR3 is 14 amino acids. CDR1 and CDR2 from the germline V gene are LNHDA and SQIVND (reference sequence). V shed 5 bases, J shed 3 bases, and the junction held 6 bases outside the gene matches.

The chain combines TRBV5-8 with TRBJ1-1; 8 bases are shared with TRBD1. Trimming cost V 5 bases and J 5 bases; bases outside gene matches: 11. Germline V gene data show CDR1 as SGHTS and CDR2 as YDEGEE. This CDR3 has 15 amino acids. The DNA for the CDR3 is TGTGCCAGCAGTCGAGCTGGACAGGGTTTAACTGAAGCTTTCTTT. The encoded protein is CASSRAGQGLTEAFF.

The rearrangement links TRBV3-1 (or the pseudogene TRBV3-2) to TRBJ1-4; D is ambiguous. Germline V lookup: CDR1 LGHDT, CDR2 YNNKEL (reference sequence). CDR3 size: 14 residues. V dropped 3 bases and J dropped 8 bases, with 13 bases sitting between them. The CDR3, as DNA: TGTGCCAGCAGCCACCGGGGAGGGTTGGAAAAACTGTTTTTT. Protein product: CASSHRGGLEKLFF.

The chain uses TRBV7-3 and TRBJ1-2; maybe TRBD1 (5 bases). This CDR3 region has 14 residues. V was shortened by 3 bases and J by 4 bases, with 12 bases between the two germline ends. Germline values: CDR1 SGHTA, CDR2 FQGTGA. In DNA, the CDR3 is TGTGCCAGCAGCTTTCAGGAGACAGTCTATGGCTACACCTTC. It translates to CASSFQETVYGYTF.

The chain uses TRBV6-5 and TRBJ2-7; 8 bases match TRBD1. The J segment lost 5 bases and the V segment lost 9 bases, leaving 3 bases of the junction unmatched. Germline V CDR1 and CDR2: MNHEY, SVGAGI. The CDR3 is made up of 11 amino acids. The CDR3 spells CASSGGHEQYF. In nucleotides, the CDR3 is TGTGCCAGTTCAGGGGGCCACGAGCAGTACTTC.

The V and J genes are TRBV23-1 and TRBJ2-7; 14 nucleotides line up with TRBD2. TRBV23-1 is filed as an ORF, its function uncertain. The CDR3 spans 19 residues. J gave up 3 bases and V 7 bases, and 17 bases lay outside the gene matches. CDR3 residues: CASTLRGEGTSGSYYEQYF. CDR3 nucleotides: TGCGCCAGCACCCTCCGGGGGGAGGGGACTAGCGGGAGCTACTACGAGCAGTACTTC.

This chain uses TRBV11-2 with TRBJ1-1, with TRBD1 identical over 7 bases. V lost 2 bases to trimming and J lost 1 base; unmatched junction nucleotides: 1. The CDR3 is 14 residues long. CDR1 and CDR2 from the germline V gene are SGHAT and FQNNGV. The CDR3 region is CASSLRQGNTEAFF. The CDR3, as DNA: TGTGCCAGCAGCTTAAGACAGGGGAACACTGAAGCTTTCTTT. The full variable domain, completed using reference TRBV11-2 and TRBJ1-1, is EAGVAQSPRYKIIEKRQSVAFWCNPISGHATLYWYQQILGQGPKLLIQFQNNGVVDDSQLPKDRFSAERLKGVDSTLKIQPAKLEDSAVYLCASSLRQGNTEAFFGQGTRLTVV.

The chain recombines TRBV6-5 with TRBJ1-2; D unresolved. The V end was cut by 6 bases, the J end by 8 bases, with 19 bases between. Germline V lookup: CDR1 MNHEY, CDR2 SVGAGI. The CDR3 is 14 amino acids. As DNA, the CDR3 is TGTGCCAGCAGGCAACCTGTGGTGAGGAGAGGCTACACCTTC. This sequence encodes CASRQPVVRRGYTF.

This CDR3 is CATRERASMTDTQYF. The CDR3 DNA follows: TGTGCCACCCGGGAAAGGGCCTCAATGACAGATACGCAGTATTTT. V gene TRBV6-5 combines with J gene TRBJ2-3; D might be TRBD2 (5 bases). This CDR3 spans 15 amino acids. Trimming shortened V by 10 bases and J by 3 bases, and 20 bases separated the two germline ends. CDR1 and CDR2 (germline): MNHEY, SVGAGI.